Shown below are 3 T cell receptor beta chains from a single sample sequenced in a study of T cell repertoires in cytomegalovirus infection. MiXCR, run by TCRdb on the reads, gives a single entry per CDR3 protein. The sample lists hundreds of thousands of distinct CDR3 sequences, approximately 40% occurring once. Their cognate antigens are unknown. The source was cultured PBMCs, collected from culture after CMV antigen stimulation. The receptors derive from a human donor in good health (CMV status not recorded). Some clones in this sample may be carry-over from other donors' samples.

Only a few counts were recorded for this clonotype. This chain connects TRBV4-3 to TRBJ2-3; TRBD2 aligns across 11 bases. Germline CDR1 LGHNA, CDR2 YSLEER. With V trimmed by 0 bases and J by 1 base, 0 bases remained unmatched. CDR3 length: 16 residues. The CDR3 sequence: CASSQELAGGTDTQYF. The CDR3 nucleotides read TGCGCCAGCAGCCAAGAACTAGCGGGGGGCACAGATACGCAGTATTTT.

This clonotype has only one observation. This rearrangement joins TRBV19 to TRBJ2-3, with unresolved D. The CDR3 has 12 amino acids. Trimming pared 5 bases from V and 7 bases from J, leaving 10 bases between. Germline V gives CDR1 LNHDA, CDR2 SQIVND (reference sequence). Here the CDR3 DNA reads TGTGCCAGTAGTTCCAAACTTAATACGCAGTATTTT. This sequence encodes CASSSKLNTQYF.

The V and J genes are TRBV19 and TRBJ2-2, with 13 bases identical to TRBD2. J gave up 2 bases and V 4 bases, and 7 bases lay outside the gene matches. Per germline, CDR1 LNHDA and CDR2 SQIVND (reference sequence). The CDR3 consists of 18 residues. CDR3 residues: CASSTSTSGGYNTGELFF. The CDR3 nucleotides read TGTGCCAGTAGTACTTCGACTAGCGGGGGGTATAACACCGGGGAGCTGTTTTTT.